This T cell receptor beta chain was documented in a study of blood T cells in healthy people across ages. Trimming cost V 0 bases and J 6 bases, with 12 bases left between them. The CDR3 is 15 amino acids. Germline CDR1 and CDR2: SGHNT and YYREEE (reference sequence). The use of a sample-barcoded 5' primer and a J-beta primer mix characterized a second PCR of roughly 7 to 11 cycles. TCRdb reanalysed the 5' RACE reads using MiXCR and keeps one entry per CDR3 protein. The sample comprises hundreds of thousands of distinct CDR3 sequences, roughly three fifths of which are singletons, and about two fifths rests with the top ten. Each donor's blood draw was roughly 10 milliliters of peripheral blood. Study-level findings and limits: Diversity estimates from one million T cells were considered underestimates. Donors of long life had a larger count of naive CD4+ cells and greater diversity than aged donors.

Notes on this clonotype: The antigen is not known.

The sequencing input was blood. This sequence was found in a man aged 55 to 70 in good health. The chain joins TRBV5-4 to TRBJ1-4, with D possibly matching TRBD1 (5 bases). The CDR3 here is CASSLGAGLDEKLFF. The CDR3 region has the DNA TGTGCCAGCAGCTTGGGGGCAGGGCTCGATGAAAAACTGTTTTTT.